These 3 T cell receptor beta chains came from one sample sequenced in a study of neurological immune-mediated disorders. Time point indicated: longitudinal time-point 1 (baseline). TCRdb reprocessed the 5' RACE reads with MiXCR, giving one entry per CDR3 protein. Here the sample spans some 49,000 distinct CDR3 sequences, approximately 9.1% being singletons. The specimen was PBMCs. These receptors originate from a woman aged 40 to 49 in good health.

This rearrangement joins TRBV18 to TRBJ2-2; D is possibly TRBD1 (6 bases). The V end lost 3 bases, the J end lost 1 base, and 12 bases lay between the germline ends. Per the germline V gene, CDR1 is KGHSH and CDR2 is LQKENI. CDR3 length: 16 residues. The CDR3: CASSPPPTGNTGELFF. CDR3 in DNA: TGTGCCAGCTCACCGCCCCCGACAGGGAACACCGGGGAGCTGTTTTTT.

This clonotype was counted ten times or more. The rearrangement uses TRBV5-1 and TRBJ2-5, with TRBD1 as a possible D gene (6 bases). This CDR3 has 16 residues. Trimming removed 6 bases from V and 1 base from J, with 19 bases in between. Germline lookup yields CDR1 SGHRS and CDR2 YFSETQ. The CDR3 nucleotides are TGCGCCAGCACCAGAGCCACAGGGCCAATCCAAGAGACCCAGTACTTC. Encoded protein: CASTRATGPIQETQYF.

This clonotype was seen ten or more times. The chain carries TRBV20-1 and TRBJ2-5; 9 nucleotides match TRBD2. After removal of 0 bases from V and 5 bases from J, the junction contained 10 bases not matched to a gene. This CDR3 comprises 16 residues. Germline V gives CDR1 DFQATT, CDR2 SNEGSKA (reference sequence). The chain's CDR3 is CSARDLSGRVGETQYF. CDR3 DNA sequence: TGCAGTGCTAGAGATCTTAGCGGGAGAGTTGGGGAGACCCAGTACTTC.